This entry features one T cell receptor beta chain sequence. This clonotype was observed a single time. The target of this receptor is not known. Nothing much larger sits one base from this clone, and base qualities are not available. A read on its own is weak evidence. Donors were a few dozen systemically healthy Caucasian individuals from Russia aged 6 to 90 years. Approximately 10 milliliters of peripheral blood were collected from each donor into EDTA-treated Vacutainer tubes. Ficoll-Paque density-gradient centrifugation was used to isolate PBMCs, with at least 6.5 million per sample. Trizol reagent was used to extract total RNA from PBMCs, with at least 5.5 micrograms per sample. Naive CD45RAhigh/CD27high T cell percentages were measured by flow cytometry on a PBMC aliquot from every donor. Library creation used 5' RACE. This sample was sequenced with an Illumina HiSeq 2500. A second about 7 to 11 cycle PCR used a sample-barcoded 5' primer and a J-beta primer mix. A unique molecular identifier was introduced onto each TCR beta cDNA molecule by a template-switch 5' adaptor carrying 12 random nucleotides. At least 3 million CDR3-containing paired-end reads were obtained from each sample. The Mint cDNA synthesis kit, primed by a TRBC-specific oligonucleotide, was used to synthesize first-strand cDNA from all RNA. Following uracil-DNA glycosylase treatment, a first 18-cycle PCR with universal primers M1SS and BC2_uni_R was performed on all cDNA. In the authors' own workflow: Each sample was normalized by randomly selecting 1 million high-quality reads, each carrying a distinct molecular identifier. Instead of being binned into consensus sequences, reads that shared molecular identifiers were thrown out. MiTCR, run with a Q25 quality threshold and the strictest error-elimination algorithm, handled CDR3 identification, clonotype clustering and error correction. A nonparametric unseen species model using Euler transformation provided a lower-bound estimate of total TCR beta diversity. TCRdb itself trimmed the public reads at Q25 with fastp, ran MiXCR and retained productive beta chains. Records with the same CDR3 protein are collapsed into one entry carrying the most frequent genes and DNA. The V and J calls here are based on TCRdb, not the publication. In this sample the table shows about 640,000 distinct CDR3 sequences, approximately 59% of which occur a single time. The ten largest make up roughly 34% of the sample.

CDR1 and CDR2 are drawn from the germline V gene (reference sequence): MNHNY, SVGAGI. The CDR3 covers 16 residues, taking in both the cysteine and the phenylalanine. Just CDR3 DNA is preserved here, 48 bases in frame from base 1. Trimmed from V: 2 bases; trimmed from J: 2 bases; junction bases lacking a gene match: 4. This sample was taken from a study of blood T cells in healthy people across ages (dated by TCRdb to between 2014 and 2016). A note on the overall study: In model experiments, template switching captured about one uniquely barcoded TCR beta cDNA molecule for every two T cells. Four age groups were formed from the donors: young (average approximately 15 years), middle-aged (just under 40), aged (62) and long-lived (82). Using deep sequencing normalized with unique cDNA molecular identifiers, the study measured how TCR beta repertoire diversity changes with age. To avoid experimental bias, donors of different ages were spread randomly across the sequencing lanes. Two additional independent replicas of 1 million unique cDNA reads from the same blood draw were analyzed for two donors (one aged 18 to 29 and one aged 80 or older).

Beyond this particular receptor, the publication reports: Estimates of total diversity from one million sequenced T cells were regarded as lower bounds and underestimates. Conclusive comparison of naive and antigen-experienced compartments was prevented by the profiling of bulk unsorted PBMCs. Donor CMV infection status was unknown, potentially confounding age-related changes in expanded clonotypes. The long-lived group showed more naive CD4+ T cells, fewer expanded clones and increased TCR diversity than the aged group, suggesting age selection. Observed TCR beta diversity per million T cells fell roughly linearly with age, and a significant reduction was already apparent by age around 39. The percentage of naive T cells measured by flow cytometry correlated strongly with observed TCR beta diversity.

Recombination joined TRBV6-6 with TRBJ2-1; 9 central nucleotides agree with TRBD2. The sample was blood. This clonotype was obtained from a man in his fifties or sixties in good health. In nucleotide form, the sequence is TGTGCCAGCAGTTACCCCGGGACTAGCCCCTACAATGAGCAGTTCTTC. Translated, this gives CASSYPGTSPYNEQFF.